These 12 T cell receptor beta chains came from one sample sequenced in a study of Ad26.COV2.S vaccination and SARS-CoV-2 variants. The sample's treatment: 19 received Ad26.COV2.S at low or high dose, single or two shots; several received placebo; per-sample allocation not given. Sampling took place 63 days after the first vaccine or placebo injection. Measured with immunoSEQ multiplex PCR; TCRdb has only the in-frame clones, and not every one. The table includes around 250,000 clones, roughly 89% detected once. The source material was peripheral blood, sampled in a trial of Ad26.COV2.S vaccine versus placebo. Every receptor here comes from a person aged 18-60 years who received the Ad26.COV2.S COVID-19 vaccine or a placebo.

The chain links TRBV18 to TRBJ1-5, with TRBD1 matching over 9 bases. The germline V gene encodes CDR1 KGHSH and CDR2 LQKENI. This CDR3 spans 17 amino acids. Unmatched junction bases numbered 8, after V lost 3 bases and J lost 2 bases. The CDR3 sequence is CASSPRTGDGGNQPQHF. In DNA, the CDR3 is TGTGCCAGCTCACCGCGGACAGGGGATGGTGGCAATCAGCCCCAGCATTTT.

This chain uses TRBV4-2 with TRBJ2-2, with TRBD2 as a possible D gene (5 bases). The germline CDR1 and CDR2 sequences are LGHNA and YNFKEQ. This CDR3 comprises 15 residues. Trimming shortened V by 1 base and J by 4 bases, and 10 bases separated the two germline ends. The CDR3 loop reads CASSQVGGGTGELFF. The CDR3 DNA reads TGTGCCAGCAGCCAAGTTGGAGGCGGCACCGGGGAGCTGTTTTTT.

The V and J genes are TRBV13 and TRBJ2-2; 7 nucleotides agree with TRBD2. The germline CDR1 and CDR2 sequences are PRHDT and FYEKMQ (reference sequence). Trimming took 1 base from V and 4 from J; bases not matched to a gene: 6. This CDR3 has 16 residues. The CDR3 DNA follows: TGTGCCAGCAGCTTAGTGGCGGGGGTTTTCACCGGGGAGCTGTTTTTT. Translating gives CASSLVAGVFTGELFF.

The gene calls are TRBV10-3 and TRBJ2-5; 15 positions match TRBD2. Unmatched junction bases numbered 13, after V lost 6 bases and J lost 2 bases. The V gene's germline CDR1 is ENHRY and CDR2 SYGVKD. This CDR3 spans 19 amino acids. CDR3 in DNA: TGTGCCATCAGCATGGGACTAGCGGGAGGCTCTCTAAAACAAGAGACCCAGTACTTC. It specifies CAISMGLAGGSLKQETQYF.

This rearrangement joins TRBV9 to TRBJ1-1, with D uncertain. The CDR3 runs 15 residues. Germline lookup yields CDR1 SGDLS and CDR2 YYNGEE. V was shortened by 5 bases and J by 0 bases, with 14 bases between the two germline ends. The CDR3, as DNA: TGTGCCAGCAGACCTCCCCGGCGGTTGAACACTGAAGCTTTCTTT. Its protein is CASRPPRRLNTEAFF.

The chain has TRBV19 and TRBJ2-1; the D is unclear. Germline CDR1 reads LNHDA; CDR2 reads SQIVND (reference sequence). CDR3 length: 10 residues. CDR3 coding DNA: TGTTCCTCAGGAACCAATGAGCAGTTCTTC. It encodes CSSGTNEQFF.

In this sample, this clone turned up once. The CDR3 coding sequence is TGTGCCAGCAGCCCAGACAGAGCTAGTCAGCAGTACGTC. The encoded protein is CASSPDRASQQYV. The chain carries TRBV6-2 or TRBV6-3 and TRBJ2-7, with a weak D call TRBD1 (5 bases). V shed 6 bases and J shed 8 bases, with 17 bases lying between them. The CDR3 covers 13 residues. Germline values: CDR1 MNHEY, CDR2 SVGEGT.

The chain links TRBV7-9 to TRBJ2-3; TRBD2 is a possible D gene (6 bases). Per germline, CDR1 SEHNR and CDR2 FQNEAQ (reference sequence). The CDR3 spans 15 residues. Deletions cut 6 bases from V and 3 bases from J, with 16 bases between. The CDR3 loop is CASSSPGLATDTQYF. In DNA form, the CDR3 reads TGTGCCAGCAGTTCTCCGGGACTCGCTACAGATACGCAGTATTTT. Combining the CDR3 with reference TRBV7-9 and TRBJ2-3 gives the whole variable domain DTGVSQNPRHKITKRGQNVTFRCDPISEHNRLYWYRQTLGQGPEFLTYFQNEAQLEKSRLLSDRFSAERPKGSFSTLEIQRTEQGDSAMYLCASSSPGLATDTQYFGPGTRLTVL.

The genes are TRBV25-1 and TRBJ1-5; tentative D call: TRBD1 (5 bases). V shed 1 base and J shed 10 bases, with 11 bases lying between them. CDR1 is MGHDK, CDR2 SYGVNS, per germline. This CDR3 is built from 13 residues. CDR3 sequence: CASSESGQSPQHF. CDR3 nucleotide sequence: TGTGCCAGCAGTGAATCAGGACAATCCCCCCAGCATTTT.

For the CDR3, the DNA is TGTGCCAGCAGCCAAGAGGGACTAGCGGATACGCAGTATTTT. It specifies CASSQEGLADTQYF. The V gene is TRBV4-2, the J gene TRBJ2-3, with 10 nucleotides matching TRBD2. Germline V lookup: CDR1 LGHNA, CDR2 YNFKEQ. The V gene end was trimmed by 0 bases and the J gene end by 6 bases; junction bases not matched to a gene: 0. The CDR3 extends over 14 amino acids.

V gene TRBV4-2 combines with J gene TRBJ2-1; D gene unclear. This CDR3 has 12 amino acids. Between the trimmed V and J ends, which lost 0 bases and 6 bases, there was a span of 3 bases. Germline-derived CDR1 and CDR2 are LGHNA and YNFKEQ. The CDR3 loop is CASSQDVNEQFF. CDR3 coding DNA: TGTGCCAGCAGCCAAGATGTCAATGAGCAGTTCTTC.

This chain joins TRBV4-3 and TRBJ1-3; the D is unclear. The germline V and J ends were trimmed by 0 bases and 0 bases, with 3 bases remaining between them. CDR3 length: 14 amino acids. The V gene's germline CDR1 is LGHNA and CDR2 YSLEER. CDR3 loop: CASSQEDSGNTIYF. CDR3 nucleotide sequence: TGCGCCAGCAGCCAAGAGGACTCTGGAAACACCATATATTTT.